Presented here are 15 T cell receptor beta chains from one specimen sequenced in a study of T-cell reconstitution after alpha-beta-depleted transplantation in children (dated by TCRdb to 2016 to 2018). This specimen's treatment or condition label, per the study, means: allogeneic hematopoietic cell transplantation with graft depleted of TCRalphabeta T cells and CD19 B cells. Libraries came from PCR. For sequencing, an Illumina HiSeq 2500 was employed. TCR libraries were prepared with molecular barcoding, using unique molecular identifiers to normalize TCRbeta repertoire quantification. TCRdb redid the processing of the public reads, applying fastp at Q25 and MiXCR, and retained in-frame beta chains. Under each unique CDR3 protein, matching rows form one entry showing the most common genes and DNA. The sample data list more than 400,000 distinct CDR3 sequences, and 11% of these were observed just once. The ten largest clones add up to 12% to 15% of the sample.

Sequencing was performed on PBMCs, mostly from graft donor cells, taken 180 days after TCRalphabeta/CD19-depleted stem cell transplant. Every receptor here comes from a female patient between 2 and 15 years old who had a stem cell transplant for aplastic anemia, so the T cells may come from the graft donor.

The rearrangement joins TRBV27 to TRBJ2-7, with D perhaps TRBD1 (5 bases). V was cut by 4 bases and J by 2 bases, with 9 bases left in between. CDR1 and CDR2 (germline): MNHEY, SMNVEV (reference sequence). This CDR3 region has 13 residues. CDR3 sequence (DNA): TGTGCCAGCAGTTCGCAGGGCGCCTACGAGCAGTACTTC. Amino acid sequence: CASSSQGAYEQYF.

J is TRBJ2-7 and V is TRBV12-3 or TRBV12-4; 8 bases agree with TRBD2. V shed 4 bases and J 0 bases; nucleotides not matched to a gene: 5. The CDR3 extends over 15 amino acids. The CDR3 DNA reads as TGTGCCAGCAGTTATCGGGGGGGGAGCTCCTACGAGCAGTACTTC. This codes for CASSYRGGSSYEQYF.

The chain joins TRBV28 to TRBJ1-6; D might be TRBD1 (6 bases). The CDR3 consists of 19 residues. CDR1 MDHEN and CDR2 SYDVKM come from the germline V gene. V gave up 7 bases and J gave up 1 base, with 23 bases separating them. The CDR3: CASKPLVGHRSSYNSPLHF. The CDR3, as DNA: TGTGCCAGCAAACCCTTGGTGGGACACCGCTCGTCCTATAATTCACCCCTCCACTTT.

This clonotype was counted a few times. The chain carries TRBV12-3 or TRBV12-4 and TRBJ1-1, with a possible D match to TRBD1 (5 bases). Trimming removed 7 bases from V and 1 base from J, with 19 bases in between. This CDR3 is built from 16 residues. The CDR3 region is CASTPTGRGRNTEAFF. In DNA form, the CDR3 reads TGTGCCAGCACCCCAACCGGACGGGGGAGGAACACTGAAGCTTTCTTT.

This clonotype was recorded a few times. The chain carries TRBV12-3 or TRBV12-4 and TRBJ2-3; 7 bases are shared with TRBD2. The CDR3 runs 18 residues. Trimming at V came to 3 bases and at J to 6 bases, leaving 18 bases not matched to a gene. The chain's CDR3 is CASSFLPGGLSGGDTQYF. The CDR3 DNA is TGTGCCAGCAGTTTTCTACCGGGAGGCCTCAGCGGTGGGGATACGCAGTATTTT.

This chain links TRBV29-1 with TRBJ2-2, with TRBD2 identical over 7 bases. CDR1 SQVTM and CDR2 ANQGSEA come from the germline V gene. V trimming: 6 bases; J trimming: 5 bases; junction bases outside the gene matches: 12. The CDR3 runs to 15 residues. The CDR3 DNA reads as TGCAGCGTCCGAACCGGGACTATTACTACCGGGGAGCTGTTTTTT. It encodes CSVRTGTITTGELFF.

The J gene is TRBJ2-7, the V gene TRBV29-1; D possibly corresponds to TRBD2 (8 bases). CDR3 size: 19 residues. Germline CDR1 is SQVTM and CDR2 is ANQGSEA. With 5 bases removed from V and 4 bases from J, the gap between germline ends came to 33 bases. CDR3 in amino acids: CSVLYPTGGRTGGIYEQYF. In nucleotides, the CDR3 is TGCAGCGTTTTGTACCCGACCGGCGGGAGGACAGGAGGCATTTACGAGCAGTACTTC.

This clonotype was counted between two and nine times. This chain uses TRBV12-3 or TRBV12-4 with TRBJ1-4, with TRBD1 matching 7 bases. The ends lost 5 bases at V and 0 bases at J; junction bases unmatched: 3. The CDR3 contains 15 residues. The CDR3 region is CASSRDSTTNEKLFF. The CDR3 DNA reads as TGTGCCAGCAGTCGGGACAGCACAACTAATGAAAAACTGTTTTTT.

This clonotype occurred many times. The genes are TRBV5-1 and TRBJ2-7, with TRBD1 matching over 10 bases. Germline loops: CDR1 SGHRS, CDR2 YFSETQ. Unmatched junction bases numbered 8, after V lost 6 bases and J lost 5 bases. The CDR3 is 14 residues long. The CDR3 DNA reads TGCGCCAGCACTAGGGACAGGGGAATCGACGAGCAGTACTTC. Residues: CASTRDRGIDEQYF.

This clonotype was counted at least ten times. The gene calls are TRBV29-1 and TRBJ1-2; possibly TRBD1 for D (5 bases). The CDR3 runs to 15 residues. Germline values: CDR1 SQVTM, CDR2 ANQGSEA. The V end lost 5 bases, the J end lost 5 bases, and 21 bases lay between the germline ends. The CDR3 bases are TGCAGCGTTTATCCGGGGGAGACTCAGGATTATGGCTACACCTTC. Amino acid sequence: CSVYPGETQDYGYTF.

The chain employs TRBV18 and TRBJ1-2; the D is unclear. Germline CDR1 KGHSH, CDR2 LQKENI. This CDR3 has 16 residues. Trimming removed 3 bases at V and 1 base at J, with 15 bases between. The CDR3: CASSPARNIFNYGYTF. CDR3 DNA sequence: TGTGCCAGCTCACCGGCTAGGAATATCTTTAACTATGGCTACACCTTC. Full variable domain (missing parts from reference TRBV18 and TRBJ1-2): NAGVMQNPRHLVRRRGQEARLRCSPMKGHSHVYWYRQLPEEGLKFMVYLQKENIIDESGMPKERFSAEFPKEGPSILRIQQVVRGDSAAYFCASSPARNIFNYGYTFGSGTRLTVV.

V is TRBV5-1 and J is TRBJ1-4; TRBD1 might be the D (6 bases). Trimming shortened V by 2 bases and J by 4 bases, and 9 bases separated the two germline ends. CDR3 length: 14 amino acids. Per the germline V gene, CDR1 is SGHRS and CDR2 is YFSETQ. Written as DNA, the CDR3 is TGCGCCAGCAGCTTAGGGGGGGTTAATGAAAAACTGTTTTTT. Residues: CASSLGGVNEKLFF.

This clonotype was seen more than once but under ten times. The chain is built from TRBV28 and TRBJ2-7; D unclear. Trimming left V 1 base short and J 3 bases short, with 7 bases between. The length of the CDR3 is 13 residues. Germline CDR1 and CDR2: MDHEN and SYDVKM. CDR3 protein: CASSLLVVYEQYF. Here the CDR3 DNA reads TGTGCCAGCAGTTTATTGGTAGTCTACGAGCAGTACTTC. The entire variable domain, with the rest obtained from reference TRBV28 and TRBJ2-7, is as follows: DVKVTQSSRYLVKRTGEKVFLECVQDMDHENMFWYRQDPGLGLRLIYFSYDVKMKEKGDIPEGYSVSREKKERFSLILESASTNQTSMYLCASSLLVVYEQYFGPGTRLTVT.

The chain joins TRBV27 to TRBJ1-5, with 7 bases fitting TRBD1. The CDR3 sequence is 13 residues long. V was clipped by 4 bases and J by 8 bases; unmatched bases: 5. CDR1 and CDR2 from the germline V gene are MNHEY and SMNVEV (reference sequence). The CDR3 sequence: CASSSTGWEPQHF. The CDR3 DNA is TGTGCCAGCAGTTCGACAGGGTGGGAGCCCCAGCATTTT.

This clonotype was detected only a few times. V usage is TRBV3-1 and J usage is TRBJ1-2; TRBD1 matches at 10 bases. Germline lookup yields CDR1 LGHDT and CDR2 YNNKEL (reference sequence). V lost 3 bases and J lost 7; bases outside the gene matches: 2. The CDR3 has 13 amino acids. The CDR3 loop is CASSHDRGPGYTF. The CDR3 coding sequence is TGTGCCAGCAGCCACGACAGGGGGCCTGGCTACACCTTC.